These 11 T cell receptor beta chains came from one sample sequenced in a study of CD8 T cells in Susac syndrome. Random hexamers served to reverse transcribe roughly 0.45 to 1 ug RNA. MiXCR was run by TCRdb on the immunoSEQ multiplex PCR reads, yielding one entry per CDR3 protein. Of some 150,000 distinct CDR3 sequences in the sample, around 94% were seen once. Sequenced: CD4+ T cells from PBMCs. All receptors derive from a human donor in good health.

This chain uses TRBV2 with TRBJ1-2; possible D gene TRBD1, 5 bases. CDR3 length: 12 residues. Trimming left V 8 bases short and J 8 bases short, with 15 bases between. From germline, CDR1 is SNHLY and CDR2 FYNNEI. CDR3 sequence reads: CASRTRSPGYTF. CDR3 nucleotides: TGTGCCAGCCGGACACGATCGCCGGGCTACACCTTC.

The chain uses TRBV19 and TRBJ2-6; D may correspond to TRBD1 or TRBD2 (6 bases each). CDR3 length: 16 amino acids. Germline V lookup: CDR1 LNHDA, CDR2 SQIVND (reference sequence). The ends were cut back, 8 bases at V and 0 bases at J, with 14 bases in the middle. The CDR3 DNA follows: TGTGCCAGTGGAGAGGGGGGTCCCTCTGGGGCCAACGTCCTGACTTTC. Its translation is CASGEGGPSGANVLTF.

V usage is TRBV27 and J usage is TRBJ1-1, with 7 nucleotides matching TRBD1. There are 15 residues in the CDR3. V shed 5 bases and J 3 bases; nucleotides not matched to a gene: 9. The V gene's germline CDR1 is MNHEY and CDR2 SMNVEV (reference sequence). CDR3 residues: CASSPRQGLYTEAFF. CDR3 coding DNA: TGTGCCAGCAGTCCGAGACAGGGACTGTACACTGAAGCTTTCTTT.

The chain employs TRBV29-1 and TRBJ1-1, with a tentative D call TRBD1 (6 bases). CDR1 and CDR2 (germline): SQVTM, ANQGSEA. Trimming left V 7 bases short and J 3 bases short, with 9 bases between. CDR3 length: 11 amino acids. The CDR3 loop reads CSGEGDTEAFF. CDR3 in DNA: TGCAGCGGCGAGGGGGACACTGAAGCTTTCTTT. Supplemented by reference TRBV29-1 and TRBJ1-1, the full variable domain reads SAVISQKPSRDICQRGTSLTIQCQVDSQVTMMFWYRQQPGQSLTLIATANQGSEATYESGFVIDKFPISRPNLTFSTLTVSNMSPEDSSIYLCSGEGDTEAFFGQGTRLTVV.

In its sample, this clonotype was seen once. This chain links TRBV20-1 with TRBJ2-1; 8 nucleotides line up with TRBD2. V lost 4 bases to trimming and J lost 0 bases; unmatched junction nucleotides: 8. In germline, CDR1 is DFQATT, CDR2 SNEGSKA (reference sequence). The CDR3 length is 16 residues. CDR3 amino acids: CSAKIAGTSSYNEQFF. The CDR3, as DNA: TGCAGTGCTAAGATCGCCGGGACTAGCTCCTACAATGAGCAGTTCTTC.

The chain couples TRBV27 to TRBJ2-1; TRBD2 aligns across 11 bases. V trimming: 5 bases; J trimming: 10 bases; junction bases outside the gene matches: 13. This CDR3 comprises 16 residues. The germline V gene has CDR1 MNHEY and CDR2 SMNVEV (reference sequence). The CDR3 is CASSQTGGLAVLEQFF. The CDR3 DNA reads TGTGCCAGCAGTCAGACAGGGGGACTAGCGGTTTTGGAGCAGTTCTTC.

The chain is built from TRBV27 and TRBJ1-2; D uncertain. This CDR3 has 14 amino acids. Germline V CDR1 and CDR2: MNHEY, SMNVEV (reference sequence). The V end was cut by 0 bases, the J end by 4 bases, with 9 bases between. The CDR3 DNA sequence: TGTGCCAGCAGTTTATCCCCAGCCACCTATGGCTACACCTTC. This translates into CASSLSPATYGYTF.

The gene calls are TRBV28 and TRBJ1-5; the match to TRBD1 covers 7 bases. Germline V gene sequence: CDR1 MDHEN, CDR2 SYDVKM. The V segment lost 5 bases and the J segment 0 bases; nucleotides outside the gene matches: 4. CDR3 length: 15 residues. CDR3 sequence (DNA): TGTGCCAGCAGTCGAGCAGGGGGTAGCAATCAGCCCCAGCATTTT. Amino acids: CASSRAGGSNQPQHF. Based on the CDR3 plus reference TRBV28 and TRBJ1-5, the full variable domain is DVKVTQSSRYLVKRTGEKVFLECVQDMDHENMFWYRQDPGLGLRLIYFSYDVKMKEKGDIPEGYSVSREKKERFSLILESASTNQTSMYLCASSRAGGSNQPQHFGDGTRLSIL.

This rearrangement joins TRBV6-6 to TRBJ2-7; possible D gene TRBD1, 6 bases. The CDR3 length is 14 residues. CDR1 MNHNY and CDR2 SVGAGI come from the germline V gene (reference sequence). Trimming took 6 bases from V and 3 from J, leaving 15 bases between them. The CDR3 coding sequence is TGTGCCAGCAGCGGACAGAGCTTAGACTACGAGCAGTACTTC. Its translation is CASSGQSLDYEQYF.

This clonotype was observed once. This chain uses TRBV20-1 with TRBJ2-1; 8 nucleotides match TRBD2. The V segment lost 6 bases and the J segment 6 bases; nucleotides outside the gene matches: 16. This CDR3 is 16 amino acids long. CDR1 is DFQATT and CDR2 is SNEGSKA in the germline V gene (reference sequence). The CDR3 region has the DNA TGCAGTGCCCCCAGGGTGGTAGCGGGGCCTTTCAATGAGCAGTTCTTC. Protein sequence: CSAPRVVAGPFNEQFF.

The gene calls are TRBV29-1 and TRBJ2-7; D not resolved. The V end was cut by 4 bases, the J end by 2 bases, with 12 bases between. Germline loops: CDR1 SQVTM, CDR2 ANQGSEA. This CDR3 region has 13 residues. CDR3 residues: CSVASGGAYEQYF. CDR3 in DNA: TGCAGCGTTGCGAGTGGCGGTGCCTACGAGCAGTACTTC.